What follows are 20 T cell receptor beta chains derived from one specimen sequenced in a study of HIV-infected children after antiretroviral therapy interruption. The TCR library was built from RNA with a 3' RACE protocol and unique molecular identifiers. TCRdb ran MiXCR on the 3' RACE reads and lists one entry per CDR3 protein. Of roughly 46,000 distinct CDR3 sequences listed, roughly 4% are singletons. The treatment here: PENTA 11 planned treatment interruption arm or continuous ART arm. Sample: CD45RA+ CD4+ T cells from PBMCs, pooled from several time points, taken from a donor given antiretroviral therapy, either interrupted or continuous. This sample's subset: naive CD4+ CD45RA+ CD45RO- T cells. The receptors come from a pool of human donors with HIV.

This clonotype was recorded at least ten times. V and J are TRBV5-1 and TRBJ2-6; D is possibly TRBD1 (6 bases). Looked up from germline, CDR1 is SGHRS and CDR2 is YFSETQ. The CDR3 consists of 14 residues. V shed 0 bases and J shed 8 bases, with 9 bases lying between them. This chain's CDR3 is CASSLAQGTNVLTF. The DNA of the CDR3 is TGCGCCAGCAGCTTGGCTCAGGGGACCAACGTCCTGACTTTC.

This clonotype was recorded at least ten times. The chain has TRBV6-9 and TRBJ1-2; D is ambiguous. V was clipped by 0 bases and J by 5 bases, with 13 bases between them. Germline CDR1 and CDR2: MNHGY and SVAAGI. This CDR3 has 15 amino acids. The CDR3 spells CASSYSDRATYGYTF. CDR3 DNA: TGTGCCAGCAGTTATTCGGACCGGGCCACTTATGGCTACACCTTC.

This clonotype was counted ten times or more. The genes are TRBV28 and TRBJ1-2; 12 bases align to TRBD1. The J segment lost 7 bases and the V segment lost 4 bases, leaving 7 bases of the junction unmatched. The germline V gene encodes CDR1 MDHEN and CDR2 SYDVKM. This CDR3 contains 15 residues. This CDR3 is CASSSGTGGGRGYTF. The CDR3 region has the DNA TGTGCCAGCAGTTCCGGGACAGGGGGCGGACGTGGCTACACCTTC.

This clonotype was seen many times. The chain is built from TRBV7-9 and TRBJ2-3; TRBD1 agrees at 10 bases. V dropped 3 bases and J dropped 1; count of bases not matched to a gene: 4. The CDR3 is 16 amino acids. CDR1 SEHNR and CDR2 FQNEAQ come from the germline V gene (reference sequence). The CDR3 region is CASSFKGTGGTDTQYF. The CDR3 DNA sequence: TGTGCCAGCAGCTTTAAGGGGACAGGGGGCACAGATACGCAGTATTTT.

In this sample, this clonotype turned up a few times. Mismatch with germline at one junction end may stem from a read error. V and J are TRBV19 and TRBJ1-4; D may be TRBD1 (6 bases). The CDR3 extends over 12 amino acids. From germline, CDR1 is LNHDA and CDR2 SQIVND (reference sequence). The CDR3 protein is CASSGQGSSVCF. As DNA, the CDR3 is TGTGCCAGTAGTGGCCAGGGGTCCTCCGTTTGTTTT.

This clonotype occurred a few times. This may stem from a read error, because a much larger clone lies one nucleotide away. V gene TRBV11-2 combines with J gene TRBJ1-1; no clear D. The germline V gene has CDR1 SGHAT and CDR2 FQNNGV. V gave up 0 bases and J gave up 1 base, with 3 bases separating them. The CDR3 spans 13 residues. Here the CDR3 DNA reads TGTGCCAGCAGCTTAGAGGCGAACACTGAAGCTTTCTTT. It specifies CASSLEANTEAFF.

This clonotype was detected ten times or more. The V and J genes are TRBV29-1 and TRBJ2-7; D not certain. Deletions cut 4 bases from V and 0 bases from J, with 10 bases between. There are 13 residues in the CDR3. In germline, CDR1 is SQVTM, CDR2 ANQGSEA. Written as DNA, the CDR3 is TGCAGCGTTGGGAGCGTGGCCTCCTACGAGCAGTACTTC. Its translation is CSVGSVASYEQYF.

This clonotype was observed many times. This chain uses TRBV5-1 with TRBJ2-5, with 7 bases lining up with TRBD1. After removal of 4 bases from V and 4 bases from J, the junction contained 7 bases not matched to a gene. Germline V gene data show CDR1 as SGHRS and CDR2 as YFSETQ. The CDR3 covers 14 residues. The DNA for the CDR3 is TGCGCCAGCAGCACAACAGGGGCGGGAGAGACCCAGTACTTC. Translated, it gives CASSTTGAGETQYF.

This clonotype was detected many times. The gene calls are TRBV24-1 and TRBJ2-3; no clear D. The V end was cut by 0 bases, the J end by 0 bases, with 6 bases between. The CDR3 consists of 15 residues. CDR1 and CDR2 from the germline V gene are KGHDR and SFDVKD. The CDR3 coding sequence is TGTGCCACCAGTGATTTGCTCGCCAGCACAGATACGCAGTATTTT. Amino acid sequence: CATSDLLASTDTQYF.

This clonotype turned up a few times. V gene TRBV5-4 combines with J gene TRBJ2-1; the match to TRBD2 covers 8 bases. V lost 1 base, J lost 4 bases, and 1 base stayed unmatched. Germline V gives CDR1 SGHNT, CDR2 YYREEE (reference sequence). The CDR3 contains 14 residues. The CDR3 nucleotides read TGTGCCAGCAGCTTGCGGGGGGGTTACAATGAGCAGTTCTTC. Its translation is CASSLRGGYNEQFF.

This clonotype was seen repeatedly, ten times or more. This chain joins TRBV7-3 and TRBJ2-3; D is undetermined. The CDR3 is 14 residues long. The germline V and J ends were trimmed by 5 bases and 4 bases, with 13 bases remaining between them. Germline V lookup: CDR1 SGHTA, CDR2 FQGTGA. CDR3 loop: CASSPSSRADTQYF. CDR3 DNA sequence: TGTGCCAGCAGCCCCTCGTCTCGTGCAGATACGCAGTATTTT.

In its sample, this clonotype was seen many times. The chain employs TRBV20-1 and TRBJ2-3, with 7 nucleotides matching TRBD1. Germline V CDR1 and CDR2: DFQATT, SNEGSKA (reference sequence). The CDR3 is 12 amino acids. CDR3 sequence (DNA): TGCAGCGCAGGGGGACGCACAGATACGCAGTATTTT. Translating gives CSAGGRTDTQYF.

This clonotype was observed many times. This rearrangement joins TRBV7-8 to TRBJ2-2; D is unclear. Trimming cost V 0 bases and J 4 bases, with 6 bases left between them. This CDR3 comprises 14 residues. Germline-derived CDR1 and CDR2 are SGHVS and FQNEAQ. The CDR3 bases are TGTGCCAGCAGCTTAGCAGGGCGCACCGGGGAGCTGTTTTTT. As protein: CASSLAGRTGELFF.

This clonotype was recorded at least ten times. V and J are TRBV18 and TRBJ2-7; TRBD2 might be the D (5 bases). Germline V CDR1 and CDR2: KGHSH, LQKENI. This CDR3 comprises 14 residues. V lost 2 bases, J lost 3 bases, and 11 bases lay in between. CDR3 loop: CASSPSRGVYEQYF. In DNA, the CDR3 is TGTGCCAGCTCACCATCCCGGGGAGTCTACGAGCAGTACTTC.

A few counts support this clonotype. This chain connects TRBV12-3 or TRBV12-4 to TRBJ1-5; no firm D call. There are 13 residues in the CDR3. V lost 6 bases, J lost 4 bases, and 10 bases lay in between. The CDR3: CASSQVPNQPQHF. The CDR3, as DNA: TGTGCCAGCAGCCAAGTGCCGAATCAGCCCCAGCATTTT.

The table lists this clonotype with many counts. The chain links TRBV5-1 to TRBJ1-5; tentative D call: TRBD1 (6 bases). This CDR3 contains 14 residues. Trimming took off 3 bases at V and 6 bases at J, with 13 bases between the two ends. CDR1 and CDR2 from the germline V gene are SGHRS and YFSETQ. The CDR3: CASSWSGEGQPQHF. The CDR3 DNA reads as TGCGCCAGCAGCTGGTCAGGGGAAGGTCAGCCCCAGCATTTT.

This clonotype was observed a few times. J is TRBJ2-1 and V is TRBV2; no firm D call. Germline V CDR1 and CDR2: SNHLY, FYNNEI. Trimming removed 6 bases at V and 0 bases at J, with 9 bases between. The CDR3 is 14 amino acids. The CDR3 DNA reads as TGTGCCAGCAGACCGGTTACCTCCTACAATGAGCAGTTCTTC. It is translated as CASRPVTSYNEQFF.

At least ten counts were recorded for this clonotype. CDR3: CSVLGGNYGYTF. In nucleotides, the CDR3 is TGCAGCGTACTGGGCGGTAACTATGGCTACACCTTC. The V and J genes are TRBV29-1 and TRBJ1-2, with unresolved D. The CDR3 runs to 12 residues. Germline-derived CDR1 and CDR2 are SQVTM and ANQGSEA. Trimming cost V 6 bases and J 1 base, with 9 bases left between them.

This clonotype was seen ten or more times. V usage is TRBV5-6 and J usage is TRBJ2-7; D is perhaps TRBD2 (5 bases). Germline CDR1 and CDR2: SGHDT and YYEEEE. Trimming left V 2 bases short and J 2 bases short, with 11 bases between. CDR3 length: 14 residues. The CDR3, as DNA: TGTGCCAGCAGCTTCACAAACGGGGCCTACGAGCAGTACTTC. The encoded protein is CASSFTNGAYEQYF.

This clonotype was found many times. The chain is built from TRBV11-2 and TRBJ1-4; unclear D gene. Germline V CDR1 and CDR2: SGHAT, FQNNGV. This CDR3 has 13 amino acids. Between the trimmed V and J ends, which lost 3 bases and 10 bases, there was a span of 12 bases. The CDR3 sequence: CASSFPGAGKLFF. The CDR3 DNA reads TGTGCCAGCAGCTTCCCGGGTGCAGGAAAACTGTTTTTT. Variable domain in full (rest from reference TRBV11-2 and TRBJ1-4): EAGVAQSPRYKIIEKRQSVAFWCNPISGHATLYWYQQILGQGPKLLIQFQNNGVVDDSQLPKDRFSAERLKGVDSTLKIQPAKLEDSAVYLCASSFPGAGKLFFGSGTQLSVL.